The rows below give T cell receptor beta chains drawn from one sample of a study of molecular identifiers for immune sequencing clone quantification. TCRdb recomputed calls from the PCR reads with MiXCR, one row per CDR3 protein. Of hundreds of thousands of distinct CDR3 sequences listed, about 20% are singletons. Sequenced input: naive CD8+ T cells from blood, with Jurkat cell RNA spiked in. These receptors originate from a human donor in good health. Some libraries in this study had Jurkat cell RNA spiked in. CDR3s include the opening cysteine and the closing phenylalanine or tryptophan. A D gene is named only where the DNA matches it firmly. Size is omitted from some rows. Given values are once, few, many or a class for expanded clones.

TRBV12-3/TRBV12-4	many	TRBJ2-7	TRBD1	CATSTGSNGYEQYF	TGTGCCACCTCGACAGGGAGCAATGGCTACGAGCAGTACTTC
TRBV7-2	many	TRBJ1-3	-	CASSEDISGNTIYF	TGTGCCAGCAGCGAGGACATCTCTGGAAACACCATATATTTT
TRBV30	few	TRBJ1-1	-	CAWKSGHTEAFF	TGTGCCTGGAAGAGCGGGCACACTGAAGCTTTCTTT
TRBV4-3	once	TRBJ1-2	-	CAGSQAAELYGYTF	TGCGCCGGCAGCCAAGCGGCAGAACTCTATGGCTACACCTTC
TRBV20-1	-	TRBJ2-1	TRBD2	CSARGVAGVGEQFF	TGCAGTGCTAGAGGCGTAGCGGGAGTAGGGGAGCAGTTCTTC
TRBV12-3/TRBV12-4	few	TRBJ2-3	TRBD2	CASSLGGPSGRISDTQYF	TGTGCCAGCAGTTTAGGTGGTCCGAGCGGGAGGATCTCAGATACGCAGTATTTT
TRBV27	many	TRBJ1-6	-	CASSWGANSPLHF	TGTGCCAGCAGCTGGGGTGCTAATTCACCCCTCCACTTT
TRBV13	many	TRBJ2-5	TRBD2	CASSPTPTSGQETQYF	TGTGCCAGCAGCCCAACCCCCACTAGCGGCCAAGAGACCCAGTACTTC
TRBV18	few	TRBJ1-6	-	CASSPDQFVSPLHF	TGTGCCAGCTCACCGGACCAATTTGTTTCACCCCTCCACTTT
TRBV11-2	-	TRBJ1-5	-	CASSSRPGGYGNQPQHF	TGTGCCAGCAGCTCGCGGCCCGGAGGATATGGCAATCAGCCCCAGCATTTT
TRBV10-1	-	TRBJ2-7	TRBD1	CASSAGTGDHEQYF	TGCGCCAGCAGTGCCGGGACAGGGGACCACGAGCAGTACTTC
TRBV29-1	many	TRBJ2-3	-	CSVPFIYGPSTDTQYF	TGCAGCGTCCCCTTTATCTACGGTCCTAGCACAGATACGCAGTATTTT
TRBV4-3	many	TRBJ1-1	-	CASSHLPDAEAFF	TGCGCCAGCAGCCATTTGCCGGACGCTGAAGCTTTCTTT
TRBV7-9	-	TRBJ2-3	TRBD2	CASSGLAGLIILDF	TGTGCCAGCAGTGGACTAGCGGGACTAATTATTCTGGATTTT
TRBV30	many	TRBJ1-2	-	CAGPGLHGYTF	TGTGCCGGGCCCGGGCTTCATGGCTACACCTTC
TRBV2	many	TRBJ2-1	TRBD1	CASSPGTAAYNEQFF	TGTGCCAGCAGCCCCGGGACAGCTGCCTACAATGAGCAGTTCTTC
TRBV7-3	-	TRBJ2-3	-	CASSLWGGGRDTQYF	TGTGCCAGCAGCTTATGGGGTGGAGGAAGAGATACGCAGTATTTT
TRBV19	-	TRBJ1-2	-	CASSIPSEGNYGYTF	TGTGCCAGTAGTATCCCAAGTGAGGGTAACTATGGCTACACCTTC
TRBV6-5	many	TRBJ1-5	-	CASRGRNSNQPQHF	TGTGCCAGTAGGGGACGGAATAGCAATCAGCCCCAGCATTTT
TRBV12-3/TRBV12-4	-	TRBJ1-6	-	CASRPELTGLLHF	TGTGCCAGCAGGCCCGAACTCACAGGGCTCCTCCACTTT
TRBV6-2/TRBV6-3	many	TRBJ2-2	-	CASSYLSTTGELFF	TGTGCCAGCAGTTACTTATCGACCACCGGGGAGCTGTTTTTT
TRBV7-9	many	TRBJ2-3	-	CASSLASAGDTQYF	TGTGCCAGCAGCTTAGCTAGTGCTGGTGATACGCAGTATTTT
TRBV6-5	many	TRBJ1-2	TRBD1	CASTRGTGPTAYGYTF	TGTGCCAGCACCAGAGGGACAGGGCCCACCGCATATGGCTACACCTTC
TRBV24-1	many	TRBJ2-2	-	CATGGQNTGELFF	TGTGCCACCGGGGGACAGAACACCGGGGAGCTGTTTTTT
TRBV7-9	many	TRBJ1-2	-	CASSQAYSPFYGYTF	TGTGCCAGCAGCCAAGCGTACAGCCCATTCTATGGCTACACCTTC
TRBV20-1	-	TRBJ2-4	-	CSAKGQKNTQYF	TGCAGTGCCAAGGGGCAAAAAAACACTCAGTACTTC
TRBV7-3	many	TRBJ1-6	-	CASSLDGASPLHF	TGTGCCAGCAGCTTAGATGGGGCTTCACCCCTCCACTTT
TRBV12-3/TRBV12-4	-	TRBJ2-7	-	CASSPNAGDEQYF	TGTGCCAGCAGTCCTAACGCCGGGGACGAGCAGTACTTC
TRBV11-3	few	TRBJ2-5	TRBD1	CASSPGQGGTQYF	TGTGCCAGCAGCCCTGGACAGGGTGGGACCCAGTACTTC
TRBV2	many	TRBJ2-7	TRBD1	CASSSGTAYEQYF	TGTGCCAGCAGTTCCGGGACAGCCTACGAGCAGTACTTC
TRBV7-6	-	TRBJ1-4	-	CASSLGGEKLLF	TGTGCCAGCAGTTTGGGAGGTGAAAAACTGCTTTTT
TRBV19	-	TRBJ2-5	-	CASIGHRQETQYF	TGTGCCAGCATAGGACACCGACAAGAGACCCAGTACTTC
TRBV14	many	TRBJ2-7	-	CASSQVSNLEQYF	TGTGCCAGCAGCCAAGTGAGCAACCTCGAGCAGTACTTC
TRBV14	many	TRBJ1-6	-	CASSQLGSASPLHF	TGTGCCAGCAGCCAATTGGGTAGTGCTTCACCCCTCCACTTT
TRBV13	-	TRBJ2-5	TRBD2	CASSPIMELAGGQETQYF	TGTGCCAGCAGCCCAATAATGGAACTAGCGGGGGGGCAAGAGACCCAGTACTTC
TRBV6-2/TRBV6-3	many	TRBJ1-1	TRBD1	CASRGQGLGRVNTEAFF	TGTGCCAGCAGGGGACAGGGTCTCGGTCGGGTGAACACTGAAGCTTTCTTT
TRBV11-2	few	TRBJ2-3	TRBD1	CASSLDRTGGFVKTTDTQYF	TGTGCCAGCAGCTTAGACCGGACAGGGGGCTTTGTGAAAACCACAGATACGCAGTATTTT
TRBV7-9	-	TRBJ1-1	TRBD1	CASTKGAGINTDAFF	TGTGCCAGCACCAAGGGGGCCGGAATAAACACTGATGCTTTCTTT
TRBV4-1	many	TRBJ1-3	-	CASSQGTSGNTIYF	TGCGCCAGCAGCCAAGGTACCAGTGGAAACACCATATATTTT
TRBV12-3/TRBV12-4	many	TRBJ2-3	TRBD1	CASSSYGQGVVDTQYF	TGTGCCAGCAGTTCCTACGGACAGGGGGTAGTGGATACGCAGTATTTT
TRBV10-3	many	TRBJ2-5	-	CAISTDNQETQYF	TGTGCCATATCGACAGACAACCAAGAGACCCAGTACTTC
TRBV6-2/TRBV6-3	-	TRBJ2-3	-	CASTSFLGEADTQYF	TGTGCCAGCACCAGCTTTTTGGGGGAGGCAGATACGCAGTATTTT
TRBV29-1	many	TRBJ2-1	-	CSVILRGTGNEQFF	TGCAGCGTTATTTTACGGGGTACGGGCAATGAGCAGTTCTTC
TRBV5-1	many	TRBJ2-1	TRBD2	CASSQSSGVVYNEQFF	TGCGCCAGCAGCCAATCTAGCGGGGTAGTTTACAATGAGCAGTTCTTC
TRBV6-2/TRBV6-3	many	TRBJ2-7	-	CASTRDPSRQYF	TGTGCCAGCACCCGGGACCCCAGTCGGCAGTACTTC
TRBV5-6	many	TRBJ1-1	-	CASTLGFPNLHMNTEAFF	TGTGCCAGCACCCTGGGGTTTCCGAACCTTCACATGAACACTGAAGCTTTCTTT
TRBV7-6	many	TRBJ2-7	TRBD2	CASSLVGGGYEQYF	TGTGCCAGCAGCCTAGTTGGCGGGGGCTACGAGCAGTACTTC
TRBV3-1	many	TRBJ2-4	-	CASSQVDFTKWCQYF	TGTGCCAGCAGCCAAGTAGATTTCACCAAATGGTGTCAGTACTTC